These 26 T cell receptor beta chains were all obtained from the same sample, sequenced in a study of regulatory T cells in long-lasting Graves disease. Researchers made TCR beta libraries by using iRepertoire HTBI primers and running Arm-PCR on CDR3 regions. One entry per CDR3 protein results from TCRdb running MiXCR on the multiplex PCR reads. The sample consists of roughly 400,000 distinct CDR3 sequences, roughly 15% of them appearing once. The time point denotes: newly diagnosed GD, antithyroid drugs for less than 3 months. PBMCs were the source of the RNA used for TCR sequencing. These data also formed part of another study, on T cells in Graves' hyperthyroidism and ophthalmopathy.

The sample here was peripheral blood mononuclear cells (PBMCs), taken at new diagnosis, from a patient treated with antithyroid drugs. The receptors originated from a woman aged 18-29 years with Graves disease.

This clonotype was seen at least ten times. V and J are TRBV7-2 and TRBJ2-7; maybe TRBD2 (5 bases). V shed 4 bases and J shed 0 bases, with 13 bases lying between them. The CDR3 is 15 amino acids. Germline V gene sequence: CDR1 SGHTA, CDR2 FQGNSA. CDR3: CASSSGLSSSYEQYF. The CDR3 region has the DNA TGTGCCAGCAGCTCTGGACTGTCGAGCTCCTACGAGCAGTACTTC. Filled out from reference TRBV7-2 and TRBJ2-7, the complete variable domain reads GAGVSQSPSNKVTEKGKDVELRCDPISGHTALYWYRQSLGQGLEFLIYFQGNSAPDKSGLPSDRFSAERTGGSVSTLTIQRTQQEDSAVYLCASSSGLSSSYEQYFGPGTRLTVT.

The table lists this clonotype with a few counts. The CDR3 DNA follows: TGTGCCAGCAGGCGACTGACGGGGTCACCCCTCCACTTT. Translating it yields CASRRLTGSPLHF. The V and J genes are TRBV28 and TRBJ1-6; D remains unclear. Trimming pared 6 bases from V and 10 bases from J, leaving 13 bases between. This CDR3 has 13 amino acids. Germline V gene lookup returns CDR1 MDHEN and CDR2 SYDVKM.

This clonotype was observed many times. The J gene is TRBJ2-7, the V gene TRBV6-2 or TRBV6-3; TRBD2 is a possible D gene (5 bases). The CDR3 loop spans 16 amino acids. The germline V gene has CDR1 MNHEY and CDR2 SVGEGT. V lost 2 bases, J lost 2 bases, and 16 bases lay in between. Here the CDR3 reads CASSYLLAVATYEQYF. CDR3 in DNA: TGTGCCAGCAGTTACCTCCTGGCGGTAGCGACCTACGAGCAGTACTTC.

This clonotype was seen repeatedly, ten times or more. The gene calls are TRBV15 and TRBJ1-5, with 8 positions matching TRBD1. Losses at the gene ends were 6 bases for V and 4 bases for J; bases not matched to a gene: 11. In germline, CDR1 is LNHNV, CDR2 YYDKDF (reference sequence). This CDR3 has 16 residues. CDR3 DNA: TGTGCCACCAGAAAAGTCGGACAGGGAAGGAATCAGCCCCAGCATTTT. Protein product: CATRKVGQGRNQPQHF. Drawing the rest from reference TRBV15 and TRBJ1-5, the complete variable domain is DAMVIQNPRYQVTQFGKPVTLSCSQTLNHNVMYWYQQKSSQAPKLLFHYYDKDFNNEADTPDNFQSRRPNTSFCFLDIRSPGLGDTAMYLCATRKVGQGRNQPQHFGDGTRLSIL.

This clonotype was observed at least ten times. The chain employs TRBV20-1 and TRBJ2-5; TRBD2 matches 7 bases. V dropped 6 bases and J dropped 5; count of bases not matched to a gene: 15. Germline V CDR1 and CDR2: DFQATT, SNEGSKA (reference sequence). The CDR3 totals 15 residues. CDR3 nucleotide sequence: TGCAGTGCCCCTAGCGGCGACTTTACGGGGGAGACCCAGTACTTC. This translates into CSAPSGDFTGETQYF.

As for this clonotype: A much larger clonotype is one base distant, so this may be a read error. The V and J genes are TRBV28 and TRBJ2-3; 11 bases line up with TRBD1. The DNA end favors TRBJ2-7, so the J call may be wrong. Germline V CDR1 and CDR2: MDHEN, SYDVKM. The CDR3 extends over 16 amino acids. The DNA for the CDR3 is TGTACCAGCAGTGCCCAACCGGGACAGGGGGTCTACGAGCAGTACTTC. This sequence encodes CTSSAQPGQGVYEQYF.

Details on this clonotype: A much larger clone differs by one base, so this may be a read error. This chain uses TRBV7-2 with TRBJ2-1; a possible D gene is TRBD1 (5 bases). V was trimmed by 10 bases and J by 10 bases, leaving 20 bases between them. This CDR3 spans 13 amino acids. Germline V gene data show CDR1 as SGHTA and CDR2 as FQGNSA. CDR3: CATSLGASYEQFF. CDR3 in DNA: TGTGCCACTTCTTTAGGGGCCTCCTACGAGCAGTTCTTC.

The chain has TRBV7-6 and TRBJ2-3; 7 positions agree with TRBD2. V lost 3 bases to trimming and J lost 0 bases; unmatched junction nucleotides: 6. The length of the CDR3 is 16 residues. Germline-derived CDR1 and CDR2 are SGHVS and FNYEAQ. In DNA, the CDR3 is TGTGCCAGCAGCTTCAGCCTAGCGGAAAGCACAGATACGCAGTATTTT. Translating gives CASSFSLAESTDTQYF.

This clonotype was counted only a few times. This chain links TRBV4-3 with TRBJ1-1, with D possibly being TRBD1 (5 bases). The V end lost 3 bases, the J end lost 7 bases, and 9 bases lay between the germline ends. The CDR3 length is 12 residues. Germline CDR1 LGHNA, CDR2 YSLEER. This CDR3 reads CASSHGTHEAFF. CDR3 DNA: TGCGCCAGCAGCCACGGGACGCATGAAGCTTTCTTT.

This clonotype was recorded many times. The CDR3 region is CASSSPGQGGNEQFF. CDR3 DNA: TGTGCCAGCAGCTCCCCGGGACAGGGCGGCAATGAGCAGTTCTTC. V gene TRBV7-2 combines with J gene TRBJ2-1; 9 positions match TRBD1. The CDR3 spans 15 residues. Trimming cost V 4 bases and J 6 bases; bases outside gene matches: 7. Germline V gene lookup returns CDR1 SGHTA and CDR2 FQGNSA. Drawing the rest from reference TRBV7-2 and TRBJ2-1, the complete variable domain is GAGVSQSPSNKVTEKGKDVELRCDPISGHTALYWYRQSLGQGLEFLIYFQGNSAPDKSGLPSDRFSAERTGGSVSTLTIQRTQQEDSAVYLCASSSPGQGGNEQFFGPGTRLTVL.

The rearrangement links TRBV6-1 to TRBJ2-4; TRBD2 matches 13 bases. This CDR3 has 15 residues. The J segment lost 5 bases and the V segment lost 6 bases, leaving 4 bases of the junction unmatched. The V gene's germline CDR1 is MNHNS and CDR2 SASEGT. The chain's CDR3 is CASSVGLAGENIQYF. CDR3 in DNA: TGTGCCAGCAGCGTTGGACTAGCGGGAGAAAACATTCAGTACTTC.

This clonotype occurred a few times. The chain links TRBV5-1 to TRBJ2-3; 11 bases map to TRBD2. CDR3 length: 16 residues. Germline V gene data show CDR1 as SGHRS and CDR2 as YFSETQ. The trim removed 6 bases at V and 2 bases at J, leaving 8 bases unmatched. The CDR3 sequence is CASNGGSGRATDTQYF. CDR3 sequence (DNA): TGCGCCAGCAATGGGGGTAGCGGGAGGGCCACAGATACGCAGTATTTT.

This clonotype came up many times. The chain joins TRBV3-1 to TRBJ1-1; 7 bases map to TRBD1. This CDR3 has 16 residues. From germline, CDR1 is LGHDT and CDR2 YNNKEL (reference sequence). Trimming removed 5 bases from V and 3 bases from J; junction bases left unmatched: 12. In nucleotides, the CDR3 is TGTGCCAGCAGCACCCGCAGGGGGATGCTTGACACTGAAGCTTTCTTT. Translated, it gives CASSTRRGMLDTEAFF.

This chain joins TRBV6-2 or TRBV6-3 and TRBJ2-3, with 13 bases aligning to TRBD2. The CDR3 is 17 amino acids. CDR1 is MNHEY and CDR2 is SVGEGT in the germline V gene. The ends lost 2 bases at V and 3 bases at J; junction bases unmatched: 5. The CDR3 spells CASSYRLAGGRTDTQYF. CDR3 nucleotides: TGTGCCAGCAGTTACAGACTAGCGGGAGGTCGGACAGATACGCAGTATTTT.

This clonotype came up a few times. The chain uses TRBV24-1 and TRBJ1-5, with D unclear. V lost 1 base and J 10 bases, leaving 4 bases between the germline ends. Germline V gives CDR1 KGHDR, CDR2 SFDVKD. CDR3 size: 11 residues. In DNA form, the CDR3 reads TGTGCCACCAGTGATTTTGGACCCCAGCATTTT. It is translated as CATSDFGPQHF.

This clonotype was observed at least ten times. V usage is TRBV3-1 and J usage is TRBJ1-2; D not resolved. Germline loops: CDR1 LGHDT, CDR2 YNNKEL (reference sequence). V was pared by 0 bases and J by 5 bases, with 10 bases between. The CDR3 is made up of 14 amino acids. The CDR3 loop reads CASSQEMGKYGYTF. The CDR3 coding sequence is TGTGCCAGCAGCCAAGAGATGGGGAAGTATGGCTACACCTTC.

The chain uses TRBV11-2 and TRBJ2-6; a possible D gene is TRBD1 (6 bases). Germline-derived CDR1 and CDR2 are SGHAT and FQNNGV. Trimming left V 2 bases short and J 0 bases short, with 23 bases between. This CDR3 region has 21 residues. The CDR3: CASSLFRIIRTGSSGANVLTF. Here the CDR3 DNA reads TGTGCCAGCAGCTTATTCCGGATAATTCGTACAGGGAGCTCTGGGGCCAACGTCCTGACTTTC.

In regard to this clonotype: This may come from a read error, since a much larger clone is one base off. CDR3 residues: CASSKTGWNEQYF. CDR3 DNA: TGCGCCAGCAGCAAGACAGGGTGGAATGAGCAGTACTTC. The chain links TRBV5-1 to TRBJ2-7; 7 nucleotides align to TRBD1. V trimming: 4 bases; J trimming: 7 bases; junction bases outside the gene matches: 8. CDR1 and CDR2 (germline): SGHRS, YFSETQ. The CDR3 has 13 residues.

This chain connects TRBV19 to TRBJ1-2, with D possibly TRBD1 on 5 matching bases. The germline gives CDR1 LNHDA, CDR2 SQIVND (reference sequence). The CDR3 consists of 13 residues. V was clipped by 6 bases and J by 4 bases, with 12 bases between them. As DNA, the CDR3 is TGTGCCAGTAGCTCACAGGCGGGCTATGGCTACACCTTC. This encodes CASSSQAGYGYTF. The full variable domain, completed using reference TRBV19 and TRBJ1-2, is DGGITQSPKYLFRKEGQNVTLSCEQNLNHDAMYWYRQDPGQGLRLIYYSQIVNDFQKGDIAEGYSVSREKKESFPLTVTSAQKNPTAFYLCASSSQAGYGYTFGSGTRLTVV.

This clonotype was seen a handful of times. CDR3 DNA sequence: TGCAGTGCAGGATCCCAATGGAGGGGCGGTGAGCAGTACTTC. This sequence encodes CSAGSQWRGGEQYF. The chain couples TRBV20-1 to TRBJ2-7; D might be TRBD2 (6 bases). This CDR3 is 14 amino acids long. Trimming stripped 6 bases from V and 7 bases from J, with 22 bases between. CDR1 is DFQATT, CDR2 SNEGSKA, per germline (reference sequence).

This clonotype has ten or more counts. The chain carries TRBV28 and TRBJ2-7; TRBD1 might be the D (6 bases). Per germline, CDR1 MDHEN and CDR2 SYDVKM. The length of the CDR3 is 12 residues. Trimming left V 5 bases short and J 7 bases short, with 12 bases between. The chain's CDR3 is CASSQQGREQYF. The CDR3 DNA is TGTGCCAGCAGTCAACAGGGTCGGGAGCAGTACTTC. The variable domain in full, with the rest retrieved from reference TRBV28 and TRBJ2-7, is DVKVTQSSRYLVKRTGEKVFLECVQDMDHENMFWYRQDPGLGLRLIYFSYDVKMKEKGDIPEGYSVSREKKERFSLILESASTNQTSMYLCASSQQGREQYFGPGTRLTVT.

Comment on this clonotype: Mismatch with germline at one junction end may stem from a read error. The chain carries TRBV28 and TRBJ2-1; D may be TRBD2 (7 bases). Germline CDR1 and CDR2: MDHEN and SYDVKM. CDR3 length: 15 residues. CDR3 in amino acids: CASSLKTGGWGEQFF. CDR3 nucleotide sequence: TGCGCCAGCAGTCTCAAAACGGGGGGCTGGGGCGAGCAGTTCTTC.

The CDR3 bases are TGTGCCAGCAGCCAAGAGGTGGGACCAACCTCCTACAATGAGCAGTTCTTC. Its protein is CASSQEVGPTSYNEQFF. V and J are TRBV3-1 and TRBJ2-1; D may correspond to TRBD1 or TRBD2 (5 bases each). Germline loops: CDR1 LGHDT, CDR2 YNNKEL (reference sequence). Deletions cut 0 bases from V and 0 bases from J, with 12 bases between. CDR3 length: 17 residues.

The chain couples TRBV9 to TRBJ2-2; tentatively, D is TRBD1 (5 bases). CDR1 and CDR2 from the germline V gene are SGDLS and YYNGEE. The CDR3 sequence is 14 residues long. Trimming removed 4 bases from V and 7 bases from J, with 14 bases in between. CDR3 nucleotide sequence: TGTGCCAGCAGCCCACAGGCGGTAGGCGGGGAGCTGTTTTTT. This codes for CASSPQAVGGELFF.

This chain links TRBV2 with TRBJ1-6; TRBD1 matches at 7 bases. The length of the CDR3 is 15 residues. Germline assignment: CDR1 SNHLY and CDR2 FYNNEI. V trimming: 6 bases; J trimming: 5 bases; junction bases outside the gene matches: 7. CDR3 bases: TGTGCCAGCAGCCTACAGGGGAGACATAATTCACCCCTCCACTTT. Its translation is CASSLQGRHNSPLHF.

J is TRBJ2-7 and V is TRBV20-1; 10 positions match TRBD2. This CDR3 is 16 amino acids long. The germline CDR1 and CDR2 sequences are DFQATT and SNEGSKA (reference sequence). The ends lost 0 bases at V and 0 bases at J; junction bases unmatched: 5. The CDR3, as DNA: TGCAGTGCTAGAGATCCTGCTAGCGGGGGCTCCTACGAGCAGTACTTC. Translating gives CSARDPASGGSYEQYF.